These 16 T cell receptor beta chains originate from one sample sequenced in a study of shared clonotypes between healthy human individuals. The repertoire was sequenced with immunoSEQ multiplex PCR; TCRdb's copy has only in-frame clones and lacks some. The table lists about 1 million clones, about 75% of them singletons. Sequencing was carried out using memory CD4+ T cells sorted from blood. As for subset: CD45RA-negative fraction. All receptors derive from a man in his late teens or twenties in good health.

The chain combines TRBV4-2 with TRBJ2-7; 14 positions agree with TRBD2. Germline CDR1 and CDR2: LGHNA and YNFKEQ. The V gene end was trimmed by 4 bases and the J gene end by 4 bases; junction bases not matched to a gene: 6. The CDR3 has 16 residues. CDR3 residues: CASSRTGTSGSYEQYF. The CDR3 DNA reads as TGTGCCAGCAGCCGAACCGGGACTAGCGGGAGTTACGAGCAGTACTTC.

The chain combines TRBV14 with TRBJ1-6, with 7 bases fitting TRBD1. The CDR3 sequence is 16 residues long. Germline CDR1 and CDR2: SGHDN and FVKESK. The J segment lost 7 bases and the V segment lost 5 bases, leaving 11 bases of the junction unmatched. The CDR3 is CASSYGTAAANSPLHF. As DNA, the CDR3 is TGTGCCAGCAGCTACGGGACAGCCGCTGCCAATTCACCCCTCCACTTT.

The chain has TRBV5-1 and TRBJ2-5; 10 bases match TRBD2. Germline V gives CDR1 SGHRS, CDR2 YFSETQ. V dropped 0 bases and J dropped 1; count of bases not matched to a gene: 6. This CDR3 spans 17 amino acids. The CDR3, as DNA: TGCGCCAGCAGCTTGGCGCCTAGCGGGGGTTCCCAAGAGACCCAGTACTTC. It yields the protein CASSLAPSGGSQETQYF.

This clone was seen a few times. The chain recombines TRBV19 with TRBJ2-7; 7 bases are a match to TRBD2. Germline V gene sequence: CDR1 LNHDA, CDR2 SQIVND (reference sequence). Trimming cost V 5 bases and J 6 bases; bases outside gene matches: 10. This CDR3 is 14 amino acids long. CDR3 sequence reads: CASSPTSAASEQYF. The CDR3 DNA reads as TGTGCCAGTAGTCCCACTAGCGCGGCGTCCGAGCAGTACTTC.

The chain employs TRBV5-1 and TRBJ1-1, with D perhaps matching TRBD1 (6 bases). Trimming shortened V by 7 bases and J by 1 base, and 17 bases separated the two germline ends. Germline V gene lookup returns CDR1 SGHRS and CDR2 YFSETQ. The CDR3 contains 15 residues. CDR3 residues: CASRYAGASNTEAFF. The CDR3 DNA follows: TGCGCCAGCCGTTACGCGGGGGCCTCGAACACTGAAGCTTTCTTT.

In nucleotides, the CDR3 is TGCAGCGTTGGGGTCGGGACCCAGTACTTC. It encodes CSVGVGTQYF. V is TRBV29-1 and J is TRBJ2-5; D remains unclear. The V and J ends lost 4 bases and 7 bases respectively, with 7 bases between them. The CDR3 is 10 amino acids. The germline V gene encodes CDR1 SQVTM and CDR2 ANQGSEA.

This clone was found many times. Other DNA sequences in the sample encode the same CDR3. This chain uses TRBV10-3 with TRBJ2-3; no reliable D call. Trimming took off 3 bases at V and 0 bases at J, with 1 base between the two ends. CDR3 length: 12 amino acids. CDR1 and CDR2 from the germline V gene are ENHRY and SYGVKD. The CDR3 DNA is TGTGCCATCAGTGACAGCACAGATACGCAGTATTTT. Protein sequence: CAISDSTDTQYF.

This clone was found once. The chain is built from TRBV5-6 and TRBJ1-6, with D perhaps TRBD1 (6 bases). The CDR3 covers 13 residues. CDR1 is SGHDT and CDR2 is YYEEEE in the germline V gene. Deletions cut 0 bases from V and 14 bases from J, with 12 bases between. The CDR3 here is CASSLGQAKSLHF. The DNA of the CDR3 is TGTGCCAGCAGCTTGGGACAGGCGAAGTCCCTCCACTTT.

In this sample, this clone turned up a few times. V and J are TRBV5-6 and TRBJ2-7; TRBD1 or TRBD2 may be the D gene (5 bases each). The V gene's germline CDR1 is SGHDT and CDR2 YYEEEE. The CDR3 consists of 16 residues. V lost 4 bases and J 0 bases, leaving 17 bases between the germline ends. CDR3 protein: CASSEPGTGVSYEQYF. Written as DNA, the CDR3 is TGTGCCAGCAGCGAACCCGGGACCGGGGTCTCCTACGAGCAGTACTTC.

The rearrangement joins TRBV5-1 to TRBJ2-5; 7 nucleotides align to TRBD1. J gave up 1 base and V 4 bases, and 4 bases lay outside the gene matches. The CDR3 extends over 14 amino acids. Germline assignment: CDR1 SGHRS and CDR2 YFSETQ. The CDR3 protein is CASSQQGLQETQYF. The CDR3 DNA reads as TGCGCCAGCAGCCAACAGGGGCTCCAAGAGACCCAGTACTTC. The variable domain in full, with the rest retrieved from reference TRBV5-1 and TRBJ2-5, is KAGVTQTPRYLIKTRGQQVTLSCSPISGHRSVSWYQQTPGQGLQFLFEYFSETQRNKGNFPGRFSGRQFSNSRSEMNVSTLELGDSALYLCASSQQGLQETQYFGPGTRLLVL.

CDR3 sequence (DNA): TGTGCCAGTAAGAGCGGGAGGCTCCAAGAGACCCAGTACTTC. This encodes CASKSGRLQETQYF. The chain combines TRBV19 with TRBJ2-5, with 9 bases matching TRBD2. Germline values: CDR1 LNHDA, CDR2 SQIVND (reference sequence). The CDR3 has 14 residues. V lost 7 bases and J lost 1; bases outside the gene matches: 4.

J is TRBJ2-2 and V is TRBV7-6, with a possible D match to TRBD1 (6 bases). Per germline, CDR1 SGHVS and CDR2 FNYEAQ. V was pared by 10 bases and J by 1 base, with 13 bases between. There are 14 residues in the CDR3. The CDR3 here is CAIPGTQNTGELFF. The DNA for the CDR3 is TGTGCCATCCCCGGGACACAGAACACCGGGGAGCTGTTTTTT.

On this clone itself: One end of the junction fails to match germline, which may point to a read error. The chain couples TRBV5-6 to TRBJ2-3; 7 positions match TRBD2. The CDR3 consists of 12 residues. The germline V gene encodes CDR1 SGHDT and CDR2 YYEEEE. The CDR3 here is CASSLPGLSGEF. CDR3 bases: TGTGCCAGCAGCCTTCCGGGACTCAGCGGGGAATTT.

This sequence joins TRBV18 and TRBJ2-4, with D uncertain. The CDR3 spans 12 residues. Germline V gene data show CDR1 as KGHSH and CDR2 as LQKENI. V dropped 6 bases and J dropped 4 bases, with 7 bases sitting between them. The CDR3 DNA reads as TGTGCCAGCTCGCAACAAAAAAACATTCAGTACTTC. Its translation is CASSQQKNIQYF.

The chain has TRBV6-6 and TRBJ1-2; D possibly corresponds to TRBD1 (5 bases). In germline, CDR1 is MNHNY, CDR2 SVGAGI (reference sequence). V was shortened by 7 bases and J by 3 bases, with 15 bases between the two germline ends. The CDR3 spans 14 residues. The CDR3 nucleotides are TGTGCCAGCACCCTCCCGGGGGATTACTATGGCTACACCTTC. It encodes CASTLPGDYYGYTF.

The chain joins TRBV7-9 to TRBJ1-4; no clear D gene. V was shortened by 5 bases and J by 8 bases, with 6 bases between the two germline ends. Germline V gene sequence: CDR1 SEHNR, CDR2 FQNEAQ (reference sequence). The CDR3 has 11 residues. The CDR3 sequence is CASSKYEKLFF. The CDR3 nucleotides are TGTGCCAGCAGCAAGTACGAAAAACTGTTTTTT.